The subject of this entry is one T cell receptor beta chain. CDR3 size: 13 residues. CDR1 and CDR2 from the germline V gene are MNHEY and SVGAGI. The V end lost 8 bases, the J end lost 0 bases, and 8 bases lay between the germline ends. The record originates from a study of shared T cell receptors in the human thymus. Sequencing was performed with immunoSEQ multiplex PCR; in TCRdb, only in-frame clones are kept and a portion is missing. The profile shows roughly 660,000 clones, roughly 90% of them singletons. These same records also appear under a second study, on human thymus T cells. That source notes: Having corrective surgery for congenital heart defects, healthy Finnish infants were the ones who donated. Corrective cardiac surgery supplied the resected thymus tissue. Unrelated individuals reportedly shared highly overlapping thymic TCR repertoires.

The sequence was collected from a boy under two years old with a congenital heart defect. Sequences were obtained from thymocytes. This rearrangement joins TRBV6-5 to TRBJ1-3; D is ambiguous. This chain's CDR3 is CASRGPSGNTIYF. The CDR3 DNA is TGTGCCAGCCGAGGGCCCTCTGGAAACACCATATATTTT.